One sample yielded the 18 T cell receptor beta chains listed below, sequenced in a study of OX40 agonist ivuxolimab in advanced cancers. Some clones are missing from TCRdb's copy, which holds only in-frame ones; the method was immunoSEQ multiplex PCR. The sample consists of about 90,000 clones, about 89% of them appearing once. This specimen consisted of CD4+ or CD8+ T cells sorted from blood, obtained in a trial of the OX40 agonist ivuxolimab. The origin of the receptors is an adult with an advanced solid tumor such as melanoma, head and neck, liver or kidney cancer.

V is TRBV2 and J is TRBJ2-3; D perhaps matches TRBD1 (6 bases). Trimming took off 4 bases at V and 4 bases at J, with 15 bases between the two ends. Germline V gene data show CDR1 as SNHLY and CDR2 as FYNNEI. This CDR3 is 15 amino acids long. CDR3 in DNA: TGTGCCAGCAGTGTTGGACAGACCATGGCAGATACGCAGTATTTT. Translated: CASSVGQTMADTQYF.

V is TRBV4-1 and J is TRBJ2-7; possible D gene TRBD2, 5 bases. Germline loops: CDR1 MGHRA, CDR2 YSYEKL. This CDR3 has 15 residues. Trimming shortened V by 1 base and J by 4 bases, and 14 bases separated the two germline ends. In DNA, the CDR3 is TGCGCCAGCAGCCAAGTGGCTCAGAGGACTTACGAGCAGTACTTC. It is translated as CASSQVAQRTYEQYF.

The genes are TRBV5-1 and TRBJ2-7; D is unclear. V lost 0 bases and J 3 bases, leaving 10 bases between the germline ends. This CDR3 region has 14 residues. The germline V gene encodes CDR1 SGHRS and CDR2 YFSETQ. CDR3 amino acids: CASSLVSGVYEQYF. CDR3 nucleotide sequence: TGCGCCAGCAGCTTGGTCTCGGGTGTCTACGAGCAGTACTTC.

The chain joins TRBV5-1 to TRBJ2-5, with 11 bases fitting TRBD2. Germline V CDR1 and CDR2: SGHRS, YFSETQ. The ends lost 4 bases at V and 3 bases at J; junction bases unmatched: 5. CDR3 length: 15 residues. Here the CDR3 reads CASSPLAGAKETQYF. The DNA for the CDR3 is TGCGCCAGCAGCCCACTAGCGGGAGCTAAAGAGACCCAGTACTTC.

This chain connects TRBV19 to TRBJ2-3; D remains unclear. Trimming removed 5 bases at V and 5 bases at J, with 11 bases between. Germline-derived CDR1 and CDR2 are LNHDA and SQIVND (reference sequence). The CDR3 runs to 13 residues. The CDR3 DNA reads TGTGCCAGTAGTTCCCGACCCCGAGATACGCAGTATTTT. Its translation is CASSSRPRDTQYF.

Here the CDR3 reads CASSLRSQGRQPQHF. The DNA for the CDR3 is TGTGCCAGCAGTCTACGCTCACAGGGGAGACAGCCCCAGCATTTT. This sequence joins TRBV27 and TRBJ1-5, with TRBD1 identical over 7 bases. The CDR3 consists of 15 residues. Trimming cost V 5 bases and J 7 bases; bases outside gene matches: 11. Germline V gene lookup returns CDR1 MNHEY and CDR2 SMNVEV (reference sequence).

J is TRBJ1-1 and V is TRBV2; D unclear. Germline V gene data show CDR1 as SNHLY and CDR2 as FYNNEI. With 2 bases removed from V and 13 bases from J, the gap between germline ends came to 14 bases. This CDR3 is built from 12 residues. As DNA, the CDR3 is TGTGCCAGCAGTGAACAGTCCGCTCTGGGTTTCTTT. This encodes CASSEQSALGFF.

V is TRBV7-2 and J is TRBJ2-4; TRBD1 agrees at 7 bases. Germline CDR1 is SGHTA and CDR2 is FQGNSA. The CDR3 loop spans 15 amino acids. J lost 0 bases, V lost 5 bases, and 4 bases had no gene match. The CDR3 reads CASSTGQLAKNIQYF. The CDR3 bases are TGTGCCAGCAGCACGGGACAGCTAGCCAAAAACATTCAGTACTTC.

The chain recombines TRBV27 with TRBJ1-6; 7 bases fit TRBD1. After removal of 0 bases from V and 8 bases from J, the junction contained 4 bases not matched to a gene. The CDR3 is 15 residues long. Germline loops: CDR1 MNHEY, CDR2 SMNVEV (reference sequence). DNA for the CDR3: TGTGCCAGCAGTTTATCCAGGGGGATAGATTCACCCCTCCACTTT. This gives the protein CASSLSRGIDSPLHF.

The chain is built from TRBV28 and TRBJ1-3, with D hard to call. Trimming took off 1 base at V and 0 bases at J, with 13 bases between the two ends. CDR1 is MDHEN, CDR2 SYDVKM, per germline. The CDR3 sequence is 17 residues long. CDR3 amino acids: CASSLFGSTSSGNTIYF. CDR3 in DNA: TGTGCCAGCAGTTTATTTGGCAGCACGAGCTCTGGAAACACCATATATTTT.

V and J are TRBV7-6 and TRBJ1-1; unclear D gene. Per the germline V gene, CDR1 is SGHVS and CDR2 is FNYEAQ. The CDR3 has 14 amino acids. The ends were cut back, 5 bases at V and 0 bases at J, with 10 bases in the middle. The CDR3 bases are TGTGCCAGCAGCGCTACAAACCTGAACACTGAAGCTTTCTTT. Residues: CASSATNLNTEAFF. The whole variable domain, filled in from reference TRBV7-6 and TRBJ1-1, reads GAGVSQSPRYKVTKRGQDVALRCDPISGHVSLYWYRQALGQGPEFLTYFNYEAQQDKSGLPNDRFSAERPEGSISTLTIQRTEQRDSAMYRCASSATNLNTEAFFGQGTRLTVV.

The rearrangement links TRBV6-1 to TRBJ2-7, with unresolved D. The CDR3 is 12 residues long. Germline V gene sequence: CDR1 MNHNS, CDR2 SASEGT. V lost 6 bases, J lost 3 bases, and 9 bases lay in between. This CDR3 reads CASSPTNYEQYF. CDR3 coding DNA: TGTGCCAGCAGCCCGACGAACTACGAGCAGTACTTC.

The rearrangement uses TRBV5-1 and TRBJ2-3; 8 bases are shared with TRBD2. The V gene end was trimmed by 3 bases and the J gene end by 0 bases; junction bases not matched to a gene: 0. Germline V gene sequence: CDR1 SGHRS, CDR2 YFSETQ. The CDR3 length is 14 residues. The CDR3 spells CASSSSGSTDTQYF. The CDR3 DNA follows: TGCGCCAGCAGCTCTAGCGGGAGCACAGATACGCAGTATTTT. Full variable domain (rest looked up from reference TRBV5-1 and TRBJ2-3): KAGVTQTPRYLIKTRGQQVTLSCSPISGHRSVSWYQQTPGQGLQFLFEYFSETQRNKGNFPGRFSGRQFSNSRSEMNVSTLELGDSALYLCASSSSGSTDTQYFGPGTRLTVL.

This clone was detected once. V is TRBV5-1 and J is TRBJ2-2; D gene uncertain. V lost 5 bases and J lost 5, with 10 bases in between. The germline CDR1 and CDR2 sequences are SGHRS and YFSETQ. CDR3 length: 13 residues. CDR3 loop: CASSRLGTGELFF. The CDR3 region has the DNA TGCGCCAGCAGTAGGCTCGGTACCGGGGAGCTGTTTTTT.

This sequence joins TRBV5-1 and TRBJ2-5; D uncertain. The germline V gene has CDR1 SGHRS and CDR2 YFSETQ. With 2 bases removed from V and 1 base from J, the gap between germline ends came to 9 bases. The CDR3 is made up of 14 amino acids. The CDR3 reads CASSFEALQETQYF. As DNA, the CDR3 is TGCGCCAGCAGCTTCGAGGCCCTCCAAGAGACCCAGTACTTC.

The chain's CDR3 is CASSSRLGQGNGYTF. Written as DNA, the CDR3 is TGTGCCAGCAGTTCCCGATTAGGACAGGGAAACGGCTACACCTTC. The chain employs TRBV28 and TRBJ1-2; 8 bases agree with TRBD1. The CDR3 totals 15 residues. Germline lookup yields CDR1 MDHEN and CDR2 SYDVKM. After removal of 4 bases from V and 8 bases from J, the junction contained 12 bases not matched to a gene.

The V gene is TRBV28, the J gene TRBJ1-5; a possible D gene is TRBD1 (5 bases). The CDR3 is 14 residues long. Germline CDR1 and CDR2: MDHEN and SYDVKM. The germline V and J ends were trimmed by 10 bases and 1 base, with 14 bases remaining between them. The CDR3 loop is CATSPGRSNQPQHF. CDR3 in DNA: TGTGCCACCTCACCAGGGAGGAGCAATCAGCCCCAGCATTTT. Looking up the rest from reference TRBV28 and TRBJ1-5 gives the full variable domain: DVKVTQSSRYLVKRTGEKVFLECVQDMDHENMFWYRQDPGLGLRLIYFSYDVKMKEKGDIPEGYSVSREKKERFSLILESASTNQTSMYLCATSPGRSNQPQHFGDGTRLSIL.

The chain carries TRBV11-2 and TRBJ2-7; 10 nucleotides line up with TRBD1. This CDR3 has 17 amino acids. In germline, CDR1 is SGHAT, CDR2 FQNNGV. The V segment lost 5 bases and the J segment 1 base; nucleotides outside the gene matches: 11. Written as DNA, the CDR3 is TGTGCCAGCAGCCCAATAGGGTTGGGACAGGGGTCCTACGAGCAGTACTTC. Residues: CASSPIGLGQGSYEQYF.